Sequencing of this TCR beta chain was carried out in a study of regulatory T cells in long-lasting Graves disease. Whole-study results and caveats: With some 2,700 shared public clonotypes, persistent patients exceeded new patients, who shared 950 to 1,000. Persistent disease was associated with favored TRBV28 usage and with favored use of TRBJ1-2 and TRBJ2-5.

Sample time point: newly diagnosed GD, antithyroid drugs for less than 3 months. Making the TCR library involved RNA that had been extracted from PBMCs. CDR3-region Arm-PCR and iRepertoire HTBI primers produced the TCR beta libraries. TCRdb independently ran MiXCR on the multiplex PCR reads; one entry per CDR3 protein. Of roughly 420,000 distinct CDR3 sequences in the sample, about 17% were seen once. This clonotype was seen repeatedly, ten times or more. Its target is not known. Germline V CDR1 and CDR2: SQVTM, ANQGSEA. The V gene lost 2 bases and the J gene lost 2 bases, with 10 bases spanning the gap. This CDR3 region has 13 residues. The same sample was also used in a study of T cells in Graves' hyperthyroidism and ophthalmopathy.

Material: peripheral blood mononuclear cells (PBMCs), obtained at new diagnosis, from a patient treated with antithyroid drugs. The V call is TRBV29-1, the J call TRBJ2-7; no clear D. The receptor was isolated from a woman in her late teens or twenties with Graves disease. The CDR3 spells CSVERLTTYEQYF. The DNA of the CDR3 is TGCAGCGTTGAAAGGCTGACAACCTACGAGCAGTACTTC.